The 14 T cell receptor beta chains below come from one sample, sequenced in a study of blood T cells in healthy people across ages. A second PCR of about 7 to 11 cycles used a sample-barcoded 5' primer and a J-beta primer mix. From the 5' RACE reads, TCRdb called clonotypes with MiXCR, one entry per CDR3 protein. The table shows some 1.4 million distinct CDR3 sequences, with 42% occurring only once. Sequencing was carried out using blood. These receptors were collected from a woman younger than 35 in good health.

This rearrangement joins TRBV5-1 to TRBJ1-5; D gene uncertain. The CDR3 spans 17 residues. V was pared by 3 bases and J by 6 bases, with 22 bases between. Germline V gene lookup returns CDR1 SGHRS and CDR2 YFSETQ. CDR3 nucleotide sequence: TGCGCCAGCAGCTGTCGGTGCACAGTCGAGCGAGGTCAGCCCCAGCATTTT. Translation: CASSCRCTVERGQPQHF.

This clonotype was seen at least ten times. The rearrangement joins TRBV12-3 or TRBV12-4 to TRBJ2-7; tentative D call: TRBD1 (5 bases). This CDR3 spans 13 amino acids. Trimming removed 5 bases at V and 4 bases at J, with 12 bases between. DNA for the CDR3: TGTGCCAGCAGTGGGCCACAGGATTACGAGCAGTACTTC. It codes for CASSGPQDYEQYF.

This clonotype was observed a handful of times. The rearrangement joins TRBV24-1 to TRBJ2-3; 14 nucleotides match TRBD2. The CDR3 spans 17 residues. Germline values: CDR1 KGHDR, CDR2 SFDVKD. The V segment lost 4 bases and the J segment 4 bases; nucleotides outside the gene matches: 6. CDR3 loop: CATSEPGLAGVADTQYF. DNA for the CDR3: TGTGCCACCAGTGAGCCGGGACTAGCGGGAGTGGCAGATACGCAGTATTTT.

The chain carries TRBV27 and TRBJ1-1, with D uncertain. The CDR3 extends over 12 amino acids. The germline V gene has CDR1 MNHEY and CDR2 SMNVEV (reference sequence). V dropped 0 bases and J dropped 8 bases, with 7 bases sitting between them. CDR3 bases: TGTGCCAGCAGTTTATCTTCAGGAGAAGCTTTCTTT. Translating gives CASSLSSGEAFF.

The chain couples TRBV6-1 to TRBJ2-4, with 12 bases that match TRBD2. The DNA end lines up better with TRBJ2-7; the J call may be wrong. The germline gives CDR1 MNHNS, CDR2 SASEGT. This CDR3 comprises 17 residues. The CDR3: CASSLTYPSGRATEQYF. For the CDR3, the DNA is TGTGCCAGCAGCCTAACCTATCCTAGCGGGAGGGCCACCGAGCAGTACTTC.

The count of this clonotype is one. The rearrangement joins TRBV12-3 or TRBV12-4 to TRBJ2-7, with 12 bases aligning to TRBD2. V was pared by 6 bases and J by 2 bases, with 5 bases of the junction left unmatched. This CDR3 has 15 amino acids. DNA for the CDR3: TGTGCCAGCAGACTAGCGGGGGGCAGACCCTACGAGCAGTACTTC. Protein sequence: CASRLAGGRPYEQYF.

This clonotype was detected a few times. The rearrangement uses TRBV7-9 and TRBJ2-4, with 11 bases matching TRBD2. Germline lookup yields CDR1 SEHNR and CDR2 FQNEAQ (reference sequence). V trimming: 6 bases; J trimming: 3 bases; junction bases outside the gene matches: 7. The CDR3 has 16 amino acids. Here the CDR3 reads CASSSGTSGFKNIQYF. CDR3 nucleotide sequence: TGTGCCAGCAGTTCCGGGACTAGCGGCTTCAAAAACATTCAGTACTTC.

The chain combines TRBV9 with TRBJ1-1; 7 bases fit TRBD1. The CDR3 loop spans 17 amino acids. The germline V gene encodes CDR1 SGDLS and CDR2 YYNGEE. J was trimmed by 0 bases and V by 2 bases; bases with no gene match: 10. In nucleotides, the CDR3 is TGTGCCAGCAGCGTTACAGGGGCCGTCGGGATGAACACTGAAGCTTTCTTT. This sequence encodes CASSVTGAVGMNTEAFF.

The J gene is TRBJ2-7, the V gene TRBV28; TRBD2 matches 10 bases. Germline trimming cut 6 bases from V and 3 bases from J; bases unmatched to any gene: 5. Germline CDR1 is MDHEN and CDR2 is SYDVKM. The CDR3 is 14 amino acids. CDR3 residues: CASRLAGGFYEQYF. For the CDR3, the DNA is TGTGCCAGCAGATTAGCGGGGGGATTCTACGAGCAGTACTTC.

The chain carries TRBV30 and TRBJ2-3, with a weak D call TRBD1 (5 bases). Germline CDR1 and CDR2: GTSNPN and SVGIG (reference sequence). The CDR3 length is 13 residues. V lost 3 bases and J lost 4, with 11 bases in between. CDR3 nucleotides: TGTGCCTGGAGGATTGGGGCGGCAGATACGCAGTATTTT. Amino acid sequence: CAWRIGAADTQYF.

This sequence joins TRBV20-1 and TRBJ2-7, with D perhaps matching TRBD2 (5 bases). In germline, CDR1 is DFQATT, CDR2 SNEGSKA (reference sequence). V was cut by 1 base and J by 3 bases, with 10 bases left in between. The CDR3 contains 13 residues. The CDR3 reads CSARGDGDYEQYF. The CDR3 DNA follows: TGCAGTGCTAGAGGAGACGGGGACTACGAGCAGTACTTC.

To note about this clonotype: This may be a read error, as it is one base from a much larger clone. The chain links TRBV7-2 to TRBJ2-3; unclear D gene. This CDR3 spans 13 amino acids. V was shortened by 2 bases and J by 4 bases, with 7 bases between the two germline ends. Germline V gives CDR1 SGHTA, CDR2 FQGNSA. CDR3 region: CASSLRAADTQYF. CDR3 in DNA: TGTGCCAGCAGCTTAAGGGCCGCAGATACGCAGTATTTT.

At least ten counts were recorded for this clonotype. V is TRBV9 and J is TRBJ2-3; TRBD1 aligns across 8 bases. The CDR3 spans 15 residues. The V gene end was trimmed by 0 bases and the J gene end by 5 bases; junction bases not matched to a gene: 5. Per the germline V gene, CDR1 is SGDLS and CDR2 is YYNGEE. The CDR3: CASSVGGTGGDTQYF. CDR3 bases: TGTGCCAGCAGCGTAGGGGGGACAGGTGGAGATACGCAGTATTTT.

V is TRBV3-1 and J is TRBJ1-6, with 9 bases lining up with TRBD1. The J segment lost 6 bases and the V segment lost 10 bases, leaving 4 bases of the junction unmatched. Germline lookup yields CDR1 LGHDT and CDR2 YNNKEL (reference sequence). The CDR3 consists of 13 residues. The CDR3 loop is CATAGQGNSPLHF. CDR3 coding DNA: TGTGCCACCGCGGGACAGGGTAATTCACCCCTCCACTTT.